This TCR beta chain was sequenced during a study of blood T cell repertoires in COVID-19. About the study: The United States, Italy and Spain provided the acute and convalescent COVID-19 samples.

Method: immunoSEQ multiplex PCR; TCRdb's copy keeps in-frame clones and lacks some. The sample includes roughly 140,000 clones, more than 80% seen only once; the top ten take about 16%. This receptor was obtained from a woman aged 35 to 49 with acute or convalescent COVID-19. Sequencing used peripheral blood.

CDR3 amino acids: CASSHHRTGGGEAFF. The CDR3, as DNA: TGTGCCAGCAGCCACCACAGAACAGGGGGGGGTGAAGCTTTCTTT. The chain combines TRBV3-1 (or the pseudogene TRBV3-2) with TRBJ1-1; TRBD1 aligns across 8 bases. The germline gives CDR1 LGHDT, CDR2 YNNKEL (reference sequence). V shed 3 bases and J 7 bases; nucleotides not matched to a gene: 10. This CDR3 is built from 15 residues.